Sequencing of this TCR beta chain was carried out in a study of blood T cell repertoires in COVID-19 (dated by TCRdb to the early 2020s). With regard to the full study: Samples covering the acute and convalescent phases of COVID-19 were provided by collaborators in the United States, Italy and Spain. The prospective study material was composed of cDNA or gDNA derived from T cells, B-cell-depleted T cells, or PBMCs. Deeply sampled blood TCRbeta repertoires from subjects exposed to, actively infected with, or recovered from COVID-19 were included in the dataset. The repertoires were released in a freely available public database intended as a resource for research on the immune response to SARS-CoV-2. Samples were obtained from the ongoing ImmuneRACE study (first 160 participants) and from 1,254 subjects provided by 6 global collaborators. Sample metadata almost always included a de-identified subject ID, COVID-19 status, age in years and sex. Where available, HLA class I and class II types were taken from metadata supplied by the sample provider and were not determined by assay-based typing. General study outcomes and caveats: Clinical and demographic metadata were provided uncurated, with the amount varying by source and participant.

The immunoSEQ Assay, a bias-controlled multiplex PCR, was used to amplify TCRbeta CDR3 regions from genomic DNA. Regarding the original processing steps: Nucleated cell counts per sample were estimated from amplification of reference gene primers within the assay. To quantify the absolute abundance of each unique TCRbeta CDR3 rearrangement, sequence reads were collapsed and filtered. For each sample, productive Simpson clonality was calculated as the square root of Simpson's diversity index over productive rearrangements. TCRdb obtained this table from immuneACCESS and retained in-frame rearrangements with V and J assigned. These tables miss some clones; where compared with another copy, unresolved V genes account for less than half of the shortfall, and the remainder is unexplained. Clonal size and the V and J genes are those of that table, whereas D and trimming came from the DNA. In this sample the table shows 60,000 to 65,000 clones, 90% of which occur a single time. The ten largest clones take up over 8% of the sample.

Taken from the germline V gene, the CDR1 and CDR2 loops are MDHEN and SYDVKM. The CDR3 covers 14 residues, taking in both the cysteine and the phenylalanine. The only DNA kept is the CDR3, 42 bases in frame from the first base. The germline ends are 16 bases apart after V is trimmed by 5 bases and J by 8 bases. On this clone: This receptor's antigen is unknown. It has no much larger one-base neighbor in the sample; base qualities were not kept.

Whole blood was collected in K2EDTA tubes by collaborating institutions according to the institutions' own protocols. For TCRbeta analysis, collaborators shipped samples in one of three forms: frozen whole blood, isolated PBMCs, or DNA extracted from either of those sample types. This sequence was found in a woman at least 80 years old with active COVID-19. Sequenced input: peripheral blood. The chain joins TRBV28 to TRBJ1-3; perhaps TRBD1 is the D gene, with 6 bases matching. At the DNA level, the sequence is TGTGCCAGCAGTGGGTCTCTGGGGGCGGACACCATATATTTT. It is translated as CASSGSLGADTIYF. Supplemented by the reference TRBV28 and TRBJ1-3 proteins around the CDR3, the complete variable domain is DVKVTQSSRYLVKRTGEKVFLECVQDMDHENMFWYRQDPGLGLRLIYFSYDVKMKEKGDIPEGYSVSREKKERFSLILESASTNQTSMYLCASSGSLGADTIYFGEGSWLTVV.